The clone carrying this TCR beta chain has at least ten counts. Time point denoted: healthy volunteer bleed at 2 weeks. Whole blood that had not been fractionated was the source of extracted total RNA. TCRdb ran MiXCR on the RACE reads and lists one entry per CDR3 protein. The table shows approximately 45,000 distinct CDR3 sequences, with about 4.5% occurring only once. CDR3 length equals 20 residues. With 2 bases clipped from V and 4 bases from J, the junction kept 16 bases outside the gene matches. The germline V gene encodes CDR1 SGHTA and CDR2 FQGNSA. This entry belongs to a study of human T cells and chemical hapten exposure.

The V gene is TRBV7-2, the J gene TRBJ2-3; the match to TRBD2 covers 12 bases. The sequence was obtained from a female donor in good health. Some clones in this sample may be carry-over from other donors' samples. Input material: whole blood. CDR3 DNA: TGTGCCAGCAGCTTACTAGCGGGGGGGCGGTTGGTCCGCCCCCCAGATACGCAGTATTTT. Residues: CASSLLAGGRLVRPPDTQYF.